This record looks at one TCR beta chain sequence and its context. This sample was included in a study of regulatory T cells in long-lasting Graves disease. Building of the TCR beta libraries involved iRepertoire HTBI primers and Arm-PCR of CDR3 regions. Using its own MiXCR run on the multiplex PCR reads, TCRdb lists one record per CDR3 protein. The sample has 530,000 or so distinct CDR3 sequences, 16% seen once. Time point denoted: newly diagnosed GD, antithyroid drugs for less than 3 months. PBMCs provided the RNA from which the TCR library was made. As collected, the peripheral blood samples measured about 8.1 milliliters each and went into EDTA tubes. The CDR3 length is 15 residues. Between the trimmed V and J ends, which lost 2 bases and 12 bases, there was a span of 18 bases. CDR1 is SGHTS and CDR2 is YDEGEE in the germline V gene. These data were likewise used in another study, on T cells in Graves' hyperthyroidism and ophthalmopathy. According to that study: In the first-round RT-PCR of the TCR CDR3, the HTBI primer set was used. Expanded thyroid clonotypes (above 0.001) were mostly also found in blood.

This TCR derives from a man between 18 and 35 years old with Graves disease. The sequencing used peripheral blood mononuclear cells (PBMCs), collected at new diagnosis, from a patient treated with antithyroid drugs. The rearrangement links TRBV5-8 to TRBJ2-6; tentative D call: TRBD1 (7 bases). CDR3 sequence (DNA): TGTGCCAGCAGCTTTAATTTGGCCCAGGGGGGCGTCCTGACTTTC. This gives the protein CASSFNLAQGGVLTF.